This passage covers 30 T cell receptor beta chains from one sample sequenced in a study of CD8+CD57+ T cells in acquired aplastic anemia. The template used for profiling TCR beta VDJ and CDR3 was genomic DNA. TCRdb reanalysed the reads using MiXCR and keeps one entry per CDR3 protein. The table records hundreds of thousands of distinct CDR3 sequences, more than 25% of them present only once. Patients included in sequencing had previously demonstrated CD8+CD57+ cell expansion by flow cytometry. Sequenced sample: sorted CD4+, CD8+, or CD8+CD57+ T cells (not recorded which) from PBMCs. These receptors originate from a human donor with aplastic anemia.

A remark on this clonotype: A much larger clone differs from this one at a single base, so this may be a read error. The conserved final phenylalanine or tryptophan is absent from the CDR3, which likely points to a read error. The genes are TRBV20-1 and TRBJ1-5; 9 bases fit TRBD1. Per the germline V gene, CDR1 is DFQATT and CDR2 is SNEGSKA (reference sequence). V shed 6 bases, J shed 7 bases, and the junction held 7 bases outside the gene matches. The CDR3 is 13 amino acids. Written as DNA, the CDR3 is TGCAGTGCACAGGACAGGGGAGGGCAGCCCCAGCATTCT. Translation: CSAQDRGGQPQHS.

This clonotype has more than one count but fewer than ten. The V and J genes are TRBV11-1 and TRBJ1-6; D not resolved. The CDR3 contains 18 residues. Germline V gives CDR1 SGHAT, CDR2 FQDESV (reference sequence). V shed 3 bases and J shed 0 bases, with 15 bases lying between them. Written as DNA, the CDR3 is TGTGCCAGCAGCTTGTCAAGGGATGGTAGCTCCTATAATTCACCCCTCCACTTT. This gives the protein CASSLSRDGSSYNSPLHF. The entire variable domain, with the rest obtained from reference TRBV11-1 and TRBJ1-6, is as follows: EAEVAQSPRYKITEKSQAVAFWCDPISGHATLYWYRQILGQGPELLVQFQDESVVDDSQLPKDRFSAERLKGVDSTLKIQPAELGDSAMYLCASSLSRDGSSYNSPLHFGNGTRLTVT.

This clonotype was recorded at least ten times. The chain is built from TRBV7-2 and TRBJ2-5; 8 bases fit TRBD1. The CDR3 covers 20 residues. V lost 0 bases, J lost 3 bases, and 18 bases stayed unmatched. Germline loops: CDR1 SGHTA, CDR2 FQGNSA. CDR3 residues: CASSLAGRGRLLGAKETQYF. CDR3 in DNA: TGTGCCAGCAGCTTAGCAGGCAGGGGGCGACTCCTCGGCGCAAAAGAGACCCAGTACTTC.

This chain uses TRBV15 with TRBJ1-2; possibly TRBD1 for D (6 bases). Trimming shortened V by 3 bases and J by 8 bases, and 10 bases separated the two germline ends. Germline V gives CDR1 LNHNV, CDR2 YYDKDF (reference sequence). CDR3 size: 12 residues. CDR3 sequence: CATSSRGVGYTF. CDR3 in DNA: TGTGCCACCAGCAGCAGGGGTGTGGGCTACACCTTC.

The chain links TRBV5-5 to TRBJ1-1, with D perhaps matching TRBD1 (6 bases). The CDR3 has 15 amino acids. Trimming removed 0 bases from V and 3 bases from J, with 12 bases in between. In germline, CDR1 is SGHKS, CDR2 YYEKEE (reference sequence). The CDR3: CASSLVQRGYTEAFF. CDR3 sequence (DNA): TGTGCCAGCAGCTTGGTTCAAAGGGGGTACACTGAAGCTTTCTTT.

V and J are TRBV19 and TRBJ2-3, with D tentatively TRBD1 or TRBD2 (5 bases each). This CDR3 is 14 amino acids long. The V gene lost 8 bases and the J gene lost 5 bases, with 17 bases spanning the gap. Germline-derived CDR1 and CDR2 are LNHDA and SQIVND (reference sequence). The chain's CDR3 is CASSALGDRDTQYF. CDR3 bases: TGTGCCAGTTCCGCTTTGGGGGATAGAGATACGCAGTATTTT.

This clonotype was seen only once. The V call is TRBV11-2, the J call TRBJ1-6; no clear D. V dropped 3 bases and J dropped 6 bases, with 12 bases sitting between them. Germline CDR1 and CDR2: SGHAT and FQNNGV. CDR3 length: 15 residues. This CDR3 is CASSFGLAGNSPLHF. As DNA, the CDR3 is TGTGCCAGCAGCTTCGGACTAGCGGGTAATTCACCCCTCCACTTT. Drawing the rest from reference TRBV11-2 and TRBJ1-6, the complete variable domain is EAGVAQSPRYKIIEKRQSVAFWCNPISGHATLYWYQQILGQGPKLLIQFQNNGVVDDSQLPKDRFSAERLKGVDSTLKIQPAKLEDSAVYLCASSFGLAGNSPLHFGNGTRLTVT.

The table lists this clonotype with many counts. The chain is built from TRBV20-1 and TRBJ2-7; the D is unclear. The CDR3 runs 11 residues. V was shortened by 2 bases and J by 3 bases, with 5 bases between the two germline ends. The germline V gene encodes CDR1 DFQATT and CDR2 SNEGSKA (reference sequence). The CDR3 sequence is CSARTFYEQYF. In DNA form, the CDR3 reads TGCAGTGCTAGAACCTTCTACGAGCAGTACTTC.

This clonotype showed up just a few times. The V gene is TRBV25-1, the J gene TRBJ2-1, with 9 bases matching TRBD2. The V gene end was trimmed by 5 bases and the J gene end by 4 bases; junction bases not matched to a gene: 9. The germline V gene has CDR1 MGHDK and CDR2 SYGVNS. The CDR3 has 16 residues. The CDR3 nucleotides read TGTGCCAGCAGTTCCCCGGGTAGCGGGAGTTACAATGAGCAGTTCTTC. Translating it yields CASSSPGSGSYNEQFF.

This clonotype was counted many times. The rearrangement links TRBV2 to TRBJ1-1; 9 positions agree with TRBD1. CDR3 length: 13 residues. Germline CDR1 reads SNHLY; CDR2 reads FYNNEI. With 6 bases clipped from V and 5 bases from J, the junction kept 4 bases outside the gene matches. CDR3 residues: CASRIGQGTEAFF. CDR3 sequence (DNA): TGTGCCAGCAGAATAGGACAGGGGACTGAAGCTTTCTTT.

The V and J genes are TRBV7-3 and TRBJ1-1; 9 bases fit TRBD1. J gave up 5 bases and V 5 bases, and 9 bases lay outside the gene matches. CDR1 and CDR2 from the germline V gene are SGHTA and FQGTGA. The CDR3 covers 15 residues. CDR3: CASSPTQGALTEAFF. Written as DNA, the CDR3 is TGTGCCAGCAGCCCTACACAGGGGGCGCTTACTGAAGCTTTCTTT.

This sequence joins TRBV10-3 and TRBJ1-5, with unresolved D. The germline V and J ends were trimmed by 5 bases and 3 bases, with 17 bases remaining between them. Germline V gene data show CDR1 as ENHRY and CDR2 as SYGVKD. This CDR3 region has 16 residues. DNA for the CDR3: TGTGCCATCAGTTCCTCACCAGGACCCCACAATCAGCCCCAGCATTTT. Translated: CAISSSPGPHNQPQHF.

This clonotype was detected ten times or more. The rearrangement links TRBV2 to TRBJ1-5; no definite D call. Trimming stripped 3 bases from V and 0 bases from J, with 6 bases between. Germline CDR1 and CDR2: SNHLY and FYNNEI. The CDR3 has 14 amino acids. Written as DNA, the CDR3 is TGTGCCAGCAGTGACAGCCTTAGCAATCAGCCCCAGCATTTT. Its protein product is CASSDSLSNQPQHF. Using reference TRBV2 and TRBJ1-5 for the parts outside the CDR3, the full variable domain is EPEVTQTPSHQVTQMGQEVILRCVPISNHLYFYWYRQILGQKVEFLVSFYNNEISEKSEIFDDQFSVERPDGSNFTLKIRSTKLEDSAMYFCASSDSLSNQPQHFGDGTRLSIL.

The table lists this clonotype with a few counts. The chain combines TRBV20-1 with TRBJ1-1; no definite D call. Trimming took off 6 bases at V and 4 bases at J, with 15 bases between the two ends. This CDR3 region has 13 residues. Germline V gene data show CDR1 as DFQATT and CDR2 as SNEGSKA (reference sequence). This chain's CDR3 is CSATHGEGTEAFF. As DNA, the CDR3 is TGCAGTGCCACGCACGGGGAAGGCACTGAAGCTTTCTTT.

The V and J genes are TRBV6-1 and TRBJ1-3, with a tentative D call TRBD1 (6 bases). The length of the CDR3 is 16 residues. CDR1 and CDR2 (germline): MNHNS, SASEGT. The ends were cut back, 5 bases at V and 2 bases at J, with 16 bases in the middle. The CDR3 region is CASSPEGGGPGNTIYF. The DNA for the CDR3 is TGTGCCAGCAGTCCCGAAGGCGGGGGGCCTGGAAACACCATATATTTT.

V and J are TRBV5-1 and TRBJ1-4; 7 bases map to TRBD1. Germline V gene data show CDR1 as SGHRS and CDR2 as YFSETQ. This CDR3 spans 16 amino acids. Unmatched junction bases numbered 10, after V lost 3 bases and J lost 5 bases. The CDR3 spells CASSSRGQASNEKLFF. The CDR3 DNA reads as TGCGCCAGCAGCTCCCGCGGACAGGCTTCGAATGAAAAACTGTTTTTT.

The chain employs TRBV4-3 and TRBJ2-1; D ambiguous. The CDR3 is 12 residues long. Germline-derived CDR1 and CDR2 are LGHNA and YSLEER. The ends were cut back, 0 bases at V and 14 bases at J, with 11 bases in the middle. CDR3 sequence: CASSQDSVPKFF. In DNA, the CDR3 is TGCGCCAGCAGCCAAGACTCCGTGCCCAAGTTCTTC.

In its sample, this clonotype was seen once. This chain uses TRBV20-1 with TRBJ2-1; 13 bases agree with TRBD2. Germline CDR1 reads DFQATT; CDR2 reads SNEGSKA (reference sequence). V gave up 3 bases and J gave up 10 bases; unmatched junction bases: 6. The CDR3 loop spans 14 amino acids. The CDR3 here is CSASGTSGTREQFF. The CDR3 DNA is TGCAGTGCTAGCGGGACTAGCGGGACGCGGGAGCAGTTCTTC.

This clonotype was detected only a few times. The chain joins TRBV15 to TRBJ1-5; TRBD1 matches 7 bases. The DNA matches TRBJ2-3 better at its end, which makes the J call doubtful. Germline V gene sequence: CDR1 LNHNV, CDR2 YYDKDF (reference sequence). CDR3 length: 14 residues. CDR3 sequence reads: CATSRDRKNQPQYF. The CDR3 region has the DNA TGTGCCACCAGCAGGGACAGGAAAAATCAGCCCCAGTATTTT.

The chain joins TRBV4-1 to TRBJ2-1; D is perhaps TRBD1 (5 bases). Germline V gives CDR1 MGHRA, CDR2 YSYEKL. V shed 1 base and J shed 1 base, with 11 bases lying between them. This CDR3 has 16 residues. Here the CDR3 reads CASSQAMGQSYNEQFF. DNA of the CDR3: TGCGCCAGCAGCCAAGCAATGGGGCAATCCTACAATGAGCAGTTCTTC.

The V and J genes are TRBV6-5 and TRBJ2-7; the match to TRBD2 covers 11 bases. V was clipped by 7 bases and J by 5 bases; unmatched bases: 7. CDR3 length: 14 amino acids. CDR1 MNHEY and CDR2 SVGAGI come from the germline V gene. CDR3 region: CASISGLAANEQYF. In nucleotides, the CDR3 is TGTGCCAGCATTTCGGGACTAGCGGCGAACGAGCAGTACTTC.

This clonotype has a handful of counts. The rearrangement uses TRBV5-4 and TRBJ2-5; 7 positions agree with TRBD2. The CDR3 totals 15 residues. Germline lookup yields CDR1 SGHNT and CDR2 YYREEE (reference sequence). V was pared by 0 bases and J by 5 bases, with 7 bases of the junction left unmatched. In nucleotides, the CDR3 is TGTGCCAGCAGCTTGGGGACTAGTTATTCTGAGACCCAGTACTTC. The encoded protein is CASSLGTSYSETQYF.

This clonotype showed up just a few times. V and J are TRBV25-1 and TRBJ1-1; the D gene is possibly TRBD1 (6 bases). Trimming stripped 5 bases from V and 4 bases from J, with 17 bases between. This CDR3 has 15 residues. Germline V gene data show CDR1 as MGHDK and CDR2 as SYGVNS. The CDR3: CASSRDNAWGTEAFF. The CDR3 bases are TGTGCCAGCAGTCGGGACAACGCATGGGGCACTGAAGCTTTCTTT. The variable domain in full, with the rest retrieved from reference TRBV25-1 and TRBJ1-1, is EADIYQTPRYLVIGTGKKITLECSQTMGHDKMYWYQQDPGMELHLIHYSYGVNSTEKGDLSSESTVSRIRTEHFPLTLESARPSHTSQYLCASSRDNAWGTEAFFGQGTRLTVV.

This clonotype came up many times. The chain has TRBV10-3 and TRBJ1-1; D ambiguous. V dropped 0 bases and J dropped 9 bases, with 8 bases sitting between them. The CDR3 is 12 residues long. Germline loops: CDR1 ENHRY, CDR2 SYGVKD. The CDR3 protein is CAISESWFQAFF. In nucleotides, the CDR3 is TGTGCCATCAGTGAGTCGTGGTTTCAAGCTTTCTTT.

Notes on this clonotype: With a much larger clone just one base away, this may be a read error. This rearrangement joins TRBV20-1 to TRBJ2-1; D not certain. CDR1 is DFQATT and CDR2 is SNEGSKA in the germline V gene (reference sequence). The CDR3 totals 13 residues. V shed 4 bases and J shed 6 bases, with 13 bases lying between them. CDR3 sequence (DNA): TGCAGTGCTACTCAGGATACATCCAATGAGCAGTTCTTC. Its protein is CSATQDTSNEQFF.

The chain is built from TRBV25-1 and TRBJ2-5; TRBD2 agrees at 10 bases. CDR3 length equals 15 residues. V was clipped by 6 bases and J by 5 bases; unmatched bases: 9. CDR1 MGHDK and CDR2 SYGVNS come from the germline V gene. The CDR3 is CASSSRAGGRETQYF. The CDR3 region has the DNA TGTGCCAGCAGCAGCAGAGCGGGGGGGCGGGAGACCCAGTACTTC. The full variable domain, rest sourced from reference TRBV25-1 and TRBJ2-5, is EADIYQTPRYLVIGTGKKITLECSQTMGHDKMYWYQQDPGMELHLIHYSYGVNSTEKGDLSSESTVSRIRTEHFPLTLESARPSHTSQYLCASSSRAGGRETQYFGPGTRLLVL.

The CDR3 here is CASSPQLNDNEQFF. In nucleotides, the CDR3 is TGCGCCAGCAGTCCACAACTAAACGACAATGAGCAGTTCTTC. The gene calls are TRBV5-1 and TRBJ2-1; D is unresolved. Germline V CDR1 and CDR2: SGHRS, YFSETQ. The V gene lost 5 bases and the J gene lost 5 bases, with 14 bases spanning the gap. The CDR3 length is 14 residues.

This chain links TRBV20-1 with TRBJ1-1, with D unresolved. Per the germline V gene, CDR1 is DFQATT and CDR2 is SNEGSKA (reference sequence). V was trimmed by 4 bases and J by 0 bases, leaving 6 bases between them. The CDR3 spans 12 residues. The CDR3 sequence: CSAINMNTEAFF. The CDR3 coding sequence is TGCAGTGCTATCAATATGAACACTGAAGCTTTCTTT.

The chain has TRBV29-1 and TRBJ1-1; D is perhaps TRBD1 (6 bases). The ends were cut back, 4 bases at V and 6 bases at J, with 15 bases in the middle. CDR1 and CDR2 (germline): SQVTM, ANQGSEA. CDR3 size: 13 residues. This chain's CDR3 is CSVAGDMDAEAFF. CDR3 sequence (DNA): TGCAGCGTTGCAGGGGATATGGACGCTGAAGCTTTCTTT.

This clonotype has a handful of counts. The rearrangement links TRBV4-2 to TRBJ2-3; D is possibly TRBD2 (6 bases). V was shortened by 0 bases and J by 0 bases, with 13 bases between the two germline ends. Germline values: CDR1 LGHNA, CDR2 YNFKEQ. CDR3 size: 17 residues. The CDR3, as DNA: TGTGCCAGCAGCCAAGATGTTGCGGGGTCGAGCACAGATACGCAGTATTTT. It encodes CASSQDVAGSSTDTQYF.